Presented here are 20 T cell receptor beta chains from one specimen sequenced in a study of blood T cells in healthy people across ages (dated by TCRdb to about 2015). The library was made by 5' RACE. Data came from an Illumina HiSeq 2500. A second about 7 to 12 cycle PCR used a sample-barcoded 5' primer and a J-beta primer mix. The raw public data were reprocessed by TCRdb itself: fastp quality trimming at Q25, MiXCR clonotype calling, in-frame beta chains only. CDR3 protein sequences are deduplicated, and each keeps its most common genes and DNA. The sample table records hundreds of thousands of distinct CDR3 sequences; about half of these occur just once. The top ten constitute 30% to 40% of the sample. Sequencing input: blood. Receptor source: a woman in her sixties or seventies in good health.

V is TRBV5-1 and J is TRBJ1-2, with TRBD1 as a possible D gene (6 bases). Germline assignment: CDR1 SGHRS and CDR2 YFSETQ. The CDR3 length is 14 residues. Trimming took off 1 base at V and 3 bases at J, with 10 bases between the two ends. CDR3 DNA sequence: TGCGCCAGCAGCTTGACAGGGCGGGACTATGGCTACACCTTC. Amino acids: CASSLTGRDYGYTF.

In DNA form, the CDR3 reads TGCAGCGCCCTGCGGTCCGCAGATACGCAGTATTTT. This sequence encodes CSALRSADTQYF. The chain has TRBV29-1 and TRBJ2-3; D is unresolved. The V gene's germline CDR1 is SQVTM and CDR2 ANQGSEA. The CDR3 is 12 residues long. Trimming shortened V by 7 bases and J by 4 bases, and 12 bases separated the two germline ends.

The V and J genes are TRBV11-2 and TRBJ2-7; the D call may be TRBD1 or TRBD2 (5 bases each). Germline values: CDR1 SGHAT, CDR2 FQNNGV. V shed 3 bases and J shed 6 bases, with 15 bases lying between them. The CDR3 consists of 14 residues. CDR3: CASSLGVGGSEQYF. CDR3 sequence (DNA): TGTGCCAGCAGCTTGGGGGTAGGAGGTTCCGAGCAGTACTTC.

The chain is built from TRBV20-1 and TRBJ2-3; D is possibly TRBD2 (6 bases). V dropped 3 bases and J dropped 6 bases, with 19 bases sitting between them. Looked up from germline, CDR1 is DFQATT and CDR2 is SNEGSKA (reference sequence). This CDR3 comprises 15 residues. CDR3 region: CSASRSGDRGDTQYF. In DNA, the CDR3 is TGCAGTGCTAGTAGGTCGGGTGACCGGGGGGATACGCAGTATTTT.

The rearrangement links TRBV5-1 to TRBJ1-1; 10 bases align to TRBD1. The germline CDR1 and CDR2 sequences are SGHRS and YFSETQ. This CDR3 contains 16 residues. V trimming: 2 bases; J trimming: 1 base; junction bases outside the gene matches: 5. CDR3 nucleotides: TGCGCCAGCAGCTTAGGGACAGGGGTTCAGAACACTGAAGCTTTCTTT. As protein: CASSLGTGVQNTEAFF.

V and J are TRBV29-1 and TRBJ2-7; D gene unclear. The CDR3 covers 12 residues. CDR1 SQVTM and CDR2 ANQGSEA come from the germline V gene. V lost 0 bases and J lost 5, with 8 bases in between. The CDR3 reads CSVEDPADEQYF. In DNA form, the CDR3 reads TGCAGCGTTGAAGACCCCGCAGACGAGCAGTACTTC.

The table lists this clonotype with a few counts. This chain links TRBV20-1 with TRBJ2-1; a possible D gene is TRBD2 (5 bases). This CDR3 is 16 amino acids long. Trimming removed 1 base at V and 3 bases at J, with 16 bases between. Germline CDR1 DFQATT, CDR2 SNEGSKA (reference sequence). CDR3 bases: TGCAGTGCTAGAGTAGCGACCGAGGAGTTCTACAATGAGCAGTTCTTC. Translated, it gives CSARVATEEFYNEQFF.

This clonotype occurred once. The CDR3 protein is CASSRLDRGLGGELFF. DNA of the CDR3: TGCGCCAGCAGCCGTCTGGACAGGGGGCTTGGCGGGGAGCTGTTTTTT. This chain uses TRBV4-3 with TRBJ2-2; TRBD1 matches at 11 bases. Germline V gene data show CDR1 as LGHNA and CDR2 as YSLEER. Losses at the gene ends were 4 bases for V and 7 bases for J; bases not matched to a gene: 8. The CDR3 sequence is 16 residues long.

In the case of this clonotype: This may be a read error, as it is one base from a much larger clone. V and J are TRBV4-3 and TRBJ2-4; the D is unclear. V lost 4 bases and J lost 0, with 19 bases in between. Per germline, CDR1 LGHNA and CDR2 YSLEER. The CDR3 runs to 18 residues. In nucleotides, the CDR3 is TGCGCCAGCAGCCCCTCTTCCGCTCTGCTGATAGCCAAAAACATTCAGTACTTC. It yields the protein CASSPSSALLIAKNIQYF.

The J gene is TRBJ2-5, the V gene TRBV20-1; unclear D gene. CDR1 is DFQATT and CDR2 is SNEGSKA in the germline V gene (reference sequence). The CDR3 runs 16 residues. V lost 6 bases and J 0 bases, leaving 20 bases between the germline ends. The CDR3 bases are TGCAGTGCAGGACCCTTATCCCCAGGAAACCAAGAGACCCAGTACTTC. It translates to CSAGPLSPGNQETQYF.

This rearrangement joins TRBV5-6 to TRBJ2-1; 11 bases are shared with TRBD2. The CDR3 extends over 16 amino acids. Germline V lookup: CDR1 SGHDT, CDR2 YYEEEE. V lost 3 bases, J lost 10 bases, and 12 bases stayed unmatched. The CDR3 region has the DNA TGTGCCAGCAGCTCGAGGGGGACTAGCGGCTCAGGGGAGCAGTTCTTC. This codes for CASSSRGTSGSGEQFF.

This clonotype came up a few times. The chain has TRBV28 and TRBJ2-1; 10 positions agree with TRBD2. With V trimmed by 7 bases and J by 5 bases, 11 bases remained unmatched. Germline-derived CDR1 and CDR2 are MDHEN and SYDVKM. The CDR3 runs to 16 residues. CDR3 DNA sequence: TGTGCCAGCACCTTCACCGGGACTAGCGCGAACAATGAGCAGTTCTTC. Its translation: CASTFTGTSANNEQFF.

This clonotype was observed at least ten times. The V call is TRBV5-1, the J call TRBJ2-1; 10 positions match TRBD2. The DNA matches TRBJ2-7 better at its end, which makes the J call doubtful. This CDR3 has 16 residues. Germline-derived CDR1 and CDR2 are SGHRS and YFSETQ. CDR3 in DNA: TGCGCCAGCAGCTTGGGGGCTAGCGGGGGTTACAATGAGCAGTACTTC. Translated: CASSLGASGGYNEQYF.

The rearrangement links TRBV7-6 to TRBJ2-7, with TRBD2 identical over 8 bases. Germline-derived CDR1 and CDR2 are SGHVS and FNYEAQ. V lost 4 bases and J lost 1; bases outside the gene matches: 9. The CDR3 extends over 16 amino acids. The CDR3, as DNA: TGTGCCAGCAGCTCTCCCCTGCGGGAGGCTTCCTACGAGCAGTACTTC. Protein sequence: CASSSPLREASYEQYF.

The chain recombines TRBV6-6 with TRBJ2-1; D possibly corresponds to TRBD1 (6 bases). Trimming shortened V by 7 bases and J by 8 bases, and 18 bases separated the two germline ends. The CDR3 totals 14 residues. CDR1 is MNHNY, CDR2 SVGAGI, per germline (reference sequence). The CDR3 reads CASNWDPGADEQFF. Written as DNA, the CDR3 is TGTGCCAGCAATTGGGACCCAGGGGCGGATGAGCAGTTCTTC.

The J gene is TRBJ2-5, the V gene TRBV7-6; 10 bases are shared with TRBD2. Trimming removed 4 bases from V and 11 bases from J; junction bases left unmatched: 22. Germline V gene lookup returns CDR1 SGHVS and CDR2 FNYEAQ. This CDR3 has 18 residues. The CDR3, as DNA: TGTGCCAGCAGCTCCCACCTACCCCTAGCGGGAGTCTCCAATGAGCAGTACTTC. Translation: CASSSHLPLAGVSNEQYF.

This chain links TRBV5-1 with TRBJ2-5; 9 bases align to TRBD1. The CDR3 spans 15 residues. Germline CDR1 is SGHRS and CDR2 is YFSETQ. V was clipped by 6 bases and J by 5 bases; unmatched bases: 11. CDR3: CASTQKTGGYETQYF. CDR3 DNA: TGCGCCAGCACCCAAAAGACAGGGGGATATGAGACCCAGTACTTC. Complete variable domain (other parts from reference TRBV5-1 and TRBJ2-5): KAGVTQTPRYLIKTRGQQVTLSCSPISGHRSVSWYQQTPGQGLQFLFEYFSETQRNKGNFPGRFSGRQFSNSRSEMNVSTLELGDSALYLCASTQKTGGYETQYFGPGTRLLVL.

This clonotype has a handful of counts. This sequence joins TRBV20-1 and TRBJ2-7; D might be TRBD1 or TRBD2, each matching 5 bases. From germline, CDR1 is DFQATT and CDR2 SNEGSKA (reference sequence). Trimming stripped 1 base from V and 1 base from J, with 17 bases between. This CDR3 contains 16 residues. CDR3 residues: CSARVRRPGASYEQYF. The CDR3 nucleotides read TGCAGTGCTAGAGTTCGGCGTCCCGGGGCGTCCTACGAGCAGTACTTC.

The rearrangement joins TRBV11-2 to TRBJ2-5, with TRBD2 matching over 12 bases. The CDR3 is 16 residues long. CDR1 is SGHAT and CDR2 is FQNNGV in the germline V gene. V trimming: 5 bases; J trimming: 3 bases; junction bases outside the gene matches: 7. CDR3: CASSPSSGRAEETQYF. The CDR3 DNA sequence: TGTGCCAGCAGCCCGTCTAGCGGGAGGGCTGAAGAGACCCAGTACTTC.

This CDR3 is CASSVLPGAKDEQYF. The CDR3 DNA is TGTGCCAGCAGCGTTCTCCCAGGGGCGAAAGACGAGCAGTACTTC. This sequence joins TRBV9 and TRBJ2-7; possible D gene TRBD1, 6 bases. Germline V lookup: CDR1 SGDLS, CDR2 YYNGEE. The V end was cut by 2 bases, the J end by 5 bases, with 17 bases between. CDR3 length equals 15 residues.